The rows below give T cell receptor beta chains drawn from one sample of a study of spatial heterogeneity in lung cancer. Using its own MiXCR run on the 5' RACE reads, TCRdb lists one record per CDR3 protein. The sample has 20,000 to 25,000 distinct CDR3 sequences; around 15% are singletons. Sequences were derived from lung tumor tissue, sampled at surgery. The receptors derive from a female donor with early-stage non-small cell lung cancer. CDR3s include the opening cysteine and the closing phenylalanine or tryptophan.

>TRBJ2-7|TRBV11-2
CASSREGGHYEQYF
>TRBJ2-7|TRBV30
CAWAPGQGTEQYF
>TRBJ1-4|TRBV3-1
CASSLRRTENEKLFF
>TRBJ2-1|TRBV2
CASSENRLSYNEQFF
>TRBJ1-6|TRBV28
CASTGNSPLHF
>TRBJ2-5|TRBV20-1
CSAPGGQETQYF
>TRBJ2-5|TRBV18
CASSPPGWRTPRLDQETQYF
>TRBJ2-7|TRBV11-1
CASSLTTGPYEQYF
>TRBJ2-2|TRBV24-1
CATSDLGWRAGELFF
>TRBJ2-3|TRBV3-1
CASSPLGGGSTDTQYF
>TRBJ2-1|TRBV19
CASSIQHSNEQFF
>TRBJ1-6|TRBV6-5
CASSPTGGNSPLHF
>TRBJ2-3|TRBV11-2
CASSLEGSTDTQYF
>TRBJ2-3|TRBV13
CASSSGPEGPDTQYF